This paragraph reports one T cell receptor beta chain. TCRdb processed the 5' RACE reads again and assigns one entry to each CDR3 protein, with no DNA. This sample's clone table lists around 280,000 distinct CDR3 sequences. This entry belongs to a study of T cells expressing NK-cell markers. This CDR3 region has 16 residues. Germline-derived CDR1 and CDR2 are SGHKS and YYEKEE (reference sequence). The receptor comes from a man aged 18 to 29 in good health. The sample taken for sequencing was blood T cells: a sorted CD56 or NKG2C T cell subset, CD4+ or CD8+ T cells, or bulk PBMC T cells (not recorded which). V and J are TRBV5-5 and TRBJ2-7; the TCRdb D gene call, TRBD1, has no DNA to confirm it. This CDR3 reads CASSPPGTGVSSEQYF.